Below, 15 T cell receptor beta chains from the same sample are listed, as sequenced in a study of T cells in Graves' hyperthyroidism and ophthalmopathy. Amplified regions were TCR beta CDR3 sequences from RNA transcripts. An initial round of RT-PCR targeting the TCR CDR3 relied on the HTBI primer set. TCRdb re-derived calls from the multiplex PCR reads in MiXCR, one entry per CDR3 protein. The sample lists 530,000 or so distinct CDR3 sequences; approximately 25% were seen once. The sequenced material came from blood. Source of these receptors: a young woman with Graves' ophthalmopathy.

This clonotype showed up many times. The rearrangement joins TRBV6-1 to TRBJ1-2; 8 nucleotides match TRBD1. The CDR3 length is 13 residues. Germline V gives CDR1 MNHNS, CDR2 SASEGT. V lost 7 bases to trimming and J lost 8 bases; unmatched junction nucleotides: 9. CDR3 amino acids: CASIPAGGIGYTF. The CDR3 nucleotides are TGTGCCAGCATTCCCGCAGGGGGCATAGGCTACACCTTC.

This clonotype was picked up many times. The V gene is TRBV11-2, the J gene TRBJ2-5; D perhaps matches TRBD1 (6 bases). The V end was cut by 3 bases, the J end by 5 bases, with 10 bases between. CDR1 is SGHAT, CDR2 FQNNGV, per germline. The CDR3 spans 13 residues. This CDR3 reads CASSFTGLETQYF. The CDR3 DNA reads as TGTGCCAGCAGCTTCACAGGGTTGGAGACCCAGTACTTC.

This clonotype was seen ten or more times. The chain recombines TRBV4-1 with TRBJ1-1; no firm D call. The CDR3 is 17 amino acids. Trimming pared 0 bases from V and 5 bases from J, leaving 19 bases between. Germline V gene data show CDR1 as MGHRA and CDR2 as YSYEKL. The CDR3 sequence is CASSQDISGRRTTEAFF. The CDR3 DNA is TGCGCCAGCAGCCAAGATATATCCGGCCGACGGACGACTGAAGCTTTCTTT.

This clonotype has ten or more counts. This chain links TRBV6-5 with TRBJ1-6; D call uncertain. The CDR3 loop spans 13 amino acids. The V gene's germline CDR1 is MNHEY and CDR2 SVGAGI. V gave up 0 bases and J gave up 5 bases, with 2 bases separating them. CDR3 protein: CASSYSHNSPLHF. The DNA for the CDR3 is TGTGCCAGCAGTTACTCGCATAATTCACCCCTCCACTTT.

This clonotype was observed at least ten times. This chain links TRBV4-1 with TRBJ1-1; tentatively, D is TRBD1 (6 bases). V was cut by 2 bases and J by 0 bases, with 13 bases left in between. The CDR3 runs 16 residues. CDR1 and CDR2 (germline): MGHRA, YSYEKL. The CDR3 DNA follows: TGCGCCAGCAGCCAACCCAGGGGTGGCATGAACACTGAAGCTTTCTTT. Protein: CASSQPRGGMNTEAFF.

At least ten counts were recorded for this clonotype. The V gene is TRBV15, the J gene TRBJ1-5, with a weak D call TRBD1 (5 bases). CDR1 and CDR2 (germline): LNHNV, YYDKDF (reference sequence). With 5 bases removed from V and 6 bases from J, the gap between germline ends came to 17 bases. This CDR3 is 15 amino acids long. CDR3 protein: CATSSDQGGSQPQHF. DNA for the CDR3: TGTGCCACCAGCTCCGATCAGGGAGGGAGTCAGCCCCAGCATTTT.

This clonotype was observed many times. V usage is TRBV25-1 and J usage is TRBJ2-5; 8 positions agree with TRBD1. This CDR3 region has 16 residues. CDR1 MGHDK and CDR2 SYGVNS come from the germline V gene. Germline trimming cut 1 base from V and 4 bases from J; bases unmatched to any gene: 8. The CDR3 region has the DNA TGTGCCAGCAGTGAATCTTGCCAGGGGGCGGGAGAGACCCAGTACTTC. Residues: CASSESCQGAGETQYF. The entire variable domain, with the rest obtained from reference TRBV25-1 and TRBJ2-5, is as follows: EADIYQTPRYLVIGTGKKITLECSQTMGHDKMYWYQQDPGMELHLIHYSYGVNSTEKGDLSSESTVSRIRTEHFPLTLESARPSHTSQYLCASSESCQGAGETQYFGPGTRLLVL.

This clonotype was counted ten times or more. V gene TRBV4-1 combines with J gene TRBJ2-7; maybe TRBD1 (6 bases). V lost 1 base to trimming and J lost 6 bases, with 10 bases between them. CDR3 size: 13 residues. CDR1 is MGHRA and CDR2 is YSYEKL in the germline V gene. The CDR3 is CASSQGAGVEQYF. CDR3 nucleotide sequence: TGCGCCAGCAGCCAAGGGGCAGGGGTCGAGCAGTACTTC.

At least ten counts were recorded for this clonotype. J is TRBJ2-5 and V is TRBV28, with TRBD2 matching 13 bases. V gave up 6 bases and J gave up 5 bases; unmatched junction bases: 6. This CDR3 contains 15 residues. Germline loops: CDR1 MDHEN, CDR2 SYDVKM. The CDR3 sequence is CASRTGLAGVETQYF. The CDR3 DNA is TGTGCCAGCAGAACTGGACTAGCGGGAGTGGAGACCCAGTACTTC.

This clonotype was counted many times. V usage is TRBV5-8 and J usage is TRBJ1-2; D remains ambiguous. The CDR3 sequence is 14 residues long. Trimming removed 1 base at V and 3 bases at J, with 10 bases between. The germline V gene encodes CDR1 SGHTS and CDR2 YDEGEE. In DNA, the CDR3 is TGTGCCAGCAGCTTGAAGGGCTTCTACTATGGCTACACCTTC. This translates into CASSLKGFYYGYTF.

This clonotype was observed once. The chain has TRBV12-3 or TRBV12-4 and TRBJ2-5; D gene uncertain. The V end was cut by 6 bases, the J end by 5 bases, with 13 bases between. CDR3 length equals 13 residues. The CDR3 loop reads CASSQVSGETQYF. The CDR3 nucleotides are TGTGCCAGCAGCCAAGTTTCTGGCGAGACCCAGTACTTC.

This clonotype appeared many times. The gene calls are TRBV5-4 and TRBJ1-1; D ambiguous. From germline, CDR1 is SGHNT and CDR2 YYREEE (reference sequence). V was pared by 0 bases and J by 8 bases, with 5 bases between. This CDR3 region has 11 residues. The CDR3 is CASSLVGEAFF. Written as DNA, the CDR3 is TGTGCCAGCAGCTTGGTGGGGGAAGCTTTCTTT. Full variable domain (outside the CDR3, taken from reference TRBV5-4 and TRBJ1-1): ETGVTQSPTHLIKTRGQQVTLRCSSQSGHNTVSWYQQALGQGPQFIFQYYREEENGRGNFPPRFSGLQFPNYSSELNVNALELDDSALYLCASSLVGEAFFGQGTRLTVV.

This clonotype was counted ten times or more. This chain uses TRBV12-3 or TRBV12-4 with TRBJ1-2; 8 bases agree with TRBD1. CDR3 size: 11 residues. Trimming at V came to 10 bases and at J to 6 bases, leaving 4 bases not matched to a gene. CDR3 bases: TGTGCCATCCAGGGGGCTAATGGCTACACCTTC. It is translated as CAIQGANGYTF.

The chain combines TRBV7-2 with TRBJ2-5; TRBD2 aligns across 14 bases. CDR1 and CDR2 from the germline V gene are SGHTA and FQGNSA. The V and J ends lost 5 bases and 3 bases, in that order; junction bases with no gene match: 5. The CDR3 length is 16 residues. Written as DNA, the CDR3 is TGTGCCAGCAGCCCAGGACTAGCGGGGGGAAAAGAGACCCAGTACTTC. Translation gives CASSPGLAGGKETQYF.

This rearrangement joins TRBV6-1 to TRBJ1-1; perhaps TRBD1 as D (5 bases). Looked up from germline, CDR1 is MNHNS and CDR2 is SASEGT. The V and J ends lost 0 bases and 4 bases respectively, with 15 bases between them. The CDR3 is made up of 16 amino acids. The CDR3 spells CASSEARASGSTEAFF. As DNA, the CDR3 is TGTGCCAGCAGTGAAGCGCGCGCGTCAGGGAGCACTGAAGCTTTCTTT.